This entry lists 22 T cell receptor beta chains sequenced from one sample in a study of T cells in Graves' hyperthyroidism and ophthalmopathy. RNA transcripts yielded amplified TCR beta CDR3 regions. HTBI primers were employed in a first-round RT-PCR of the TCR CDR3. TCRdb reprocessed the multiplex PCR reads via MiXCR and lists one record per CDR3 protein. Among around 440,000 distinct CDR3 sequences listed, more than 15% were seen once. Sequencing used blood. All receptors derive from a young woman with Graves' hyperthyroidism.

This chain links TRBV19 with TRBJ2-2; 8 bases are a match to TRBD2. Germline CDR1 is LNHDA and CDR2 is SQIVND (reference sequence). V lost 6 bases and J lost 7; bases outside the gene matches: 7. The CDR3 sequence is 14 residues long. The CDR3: CASSSVGGDGELFF. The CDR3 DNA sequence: TGTGCCAGTAGCTCAGTCGGGGGGGACGGGGAGCTGTTTTTT.

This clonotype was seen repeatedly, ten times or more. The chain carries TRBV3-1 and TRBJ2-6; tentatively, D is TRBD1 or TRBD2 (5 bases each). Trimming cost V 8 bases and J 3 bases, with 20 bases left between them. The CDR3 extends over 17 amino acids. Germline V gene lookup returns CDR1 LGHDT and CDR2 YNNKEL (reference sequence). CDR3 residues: CASGLRDKGYGANVLTF. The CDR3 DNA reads TGTGCCAGCGGACTCAGGGATAAAGGGTATGGGGCCAACGTCCTGACTTTC. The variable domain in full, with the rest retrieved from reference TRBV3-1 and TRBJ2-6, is DTAVSQTPKYLVTQMGNDKSIKCEQNLGHDTMYWYKQDSKKFLKIMFSYNNKELIINETVPNRFSPKSPDKAHLNLHINSLELGDSAVYFCASGLRDKGYGANVLTFGAGSRLTVL.

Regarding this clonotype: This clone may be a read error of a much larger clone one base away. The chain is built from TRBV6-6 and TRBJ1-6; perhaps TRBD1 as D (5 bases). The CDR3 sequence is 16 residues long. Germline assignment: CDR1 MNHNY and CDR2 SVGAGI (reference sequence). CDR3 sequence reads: CASSYSRDSNNPPLHF. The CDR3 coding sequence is TGTGCCAGCAGTTACTCGCGCGACAGTAATAATCCACCCCTCCACTTT.

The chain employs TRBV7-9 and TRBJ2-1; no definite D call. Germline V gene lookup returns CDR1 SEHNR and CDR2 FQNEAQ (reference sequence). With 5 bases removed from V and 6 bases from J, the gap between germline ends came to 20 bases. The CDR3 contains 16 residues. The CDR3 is CASSHRQEIGINEQFF. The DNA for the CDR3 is TGTGCCAGCAGCCATCGGCAGGAGATAGGTATCAATGAGCAGTTCTTC.

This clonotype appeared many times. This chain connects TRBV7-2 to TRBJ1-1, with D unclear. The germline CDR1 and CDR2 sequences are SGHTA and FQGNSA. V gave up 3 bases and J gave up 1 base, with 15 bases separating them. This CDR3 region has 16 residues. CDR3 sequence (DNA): TGTGCCAGCAGCTTCGGACCCCTCGTTCAGAACACTGAAGCTTTCTTT. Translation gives CASSFGPLVQNTEAFF.

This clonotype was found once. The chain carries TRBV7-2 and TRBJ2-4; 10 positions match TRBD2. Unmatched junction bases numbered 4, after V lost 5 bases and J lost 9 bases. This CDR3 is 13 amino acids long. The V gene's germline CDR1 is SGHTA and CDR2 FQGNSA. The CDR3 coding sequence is TGTGCCAGCAGCATACTAGCGGGGCCCATTCAGTACTTC. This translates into CASSILAGPIQYF.

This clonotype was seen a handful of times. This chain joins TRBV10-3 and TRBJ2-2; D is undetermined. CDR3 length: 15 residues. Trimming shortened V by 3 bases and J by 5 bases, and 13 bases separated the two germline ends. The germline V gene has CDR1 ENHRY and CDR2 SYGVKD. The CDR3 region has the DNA TGTGCCATCAGTGACGAAGCCGCCCTTACCGGGGAGCTGTTTTTT. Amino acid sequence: CAISDEAALTGELFF.

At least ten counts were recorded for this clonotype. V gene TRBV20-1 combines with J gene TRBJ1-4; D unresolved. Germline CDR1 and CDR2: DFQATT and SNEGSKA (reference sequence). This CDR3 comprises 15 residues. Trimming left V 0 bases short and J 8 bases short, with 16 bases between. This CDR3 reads CSARDPWRHGEKLFF. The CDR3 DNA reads TGCAGTGCTAGAGATCCTTGGAGGCATGGAGAAAAACTGTTTTTT.

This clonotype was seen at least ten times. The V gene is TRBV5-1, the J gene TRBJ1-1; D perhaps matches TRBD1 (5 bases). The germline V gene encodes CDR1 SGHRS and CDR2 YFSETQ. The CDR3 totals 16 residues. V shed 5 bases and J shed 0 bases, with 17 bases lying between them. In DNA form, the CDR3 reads TGCGCCAGCAGGAGGGACGGCCTAAACTTGAACACTGAAGCTTTCTTT. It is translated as CASRRDGLNLNTEAFF.

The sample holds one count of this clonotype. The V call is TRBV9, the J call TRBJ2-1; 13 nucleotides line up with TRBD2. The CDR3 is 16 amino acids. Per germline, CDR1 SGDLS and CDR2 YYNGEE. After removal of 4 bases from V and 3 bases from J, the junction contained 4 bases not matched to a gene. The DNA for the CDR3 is TGTGCCAGCAGCAAGACTAGCGGGGGGTTCTACAATGAGCAGTTCTTC. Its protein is CASSKTSGGFYNEQFF. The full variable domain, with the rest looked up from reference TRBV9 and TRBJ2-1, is DSGVTQTPKHLITATGQRVTLRCSPRSGDLSVYWYQQSLDQGLQFLIQYYNGEERAKGNILERFSAQQFPDLHSELNLSSLELGDSALYFCASSKTSGGFYNEQFFGPGTRLTVL.

The CDR3 bases are TGCGCCAGCAGCTTAGGTGCTAGCCTCCTCAGGGTCTACGAGCAGTACTTC. Translating it yields CASSLGASLLRVYEQYF. V usage is TRBV5-1 and J usage is TRBJ2-7; D possibly matches TRBD1 or TRBD2 (5 bases each). Germline V lookup: CDR1 SGHRS, CDR2 YFSETQ. The V and J ends lost 2 bases and 3 bases respectively, with 21 bases between them. This CDR3 is 17 amino acids long. Complete variable domain (other parts from reference TRBV5-1 and TRBJ2-7): KAGVTQTPRYLIKTRGQQVTLSCSPISGHRSVSWYQQTPGQGLQFLFEYFSETQRNKGNFPGRFSGRQFSNSRSEMNVSTLELGDSALYLCASSLGASLLRVYEQYFGPGTRLTVT.

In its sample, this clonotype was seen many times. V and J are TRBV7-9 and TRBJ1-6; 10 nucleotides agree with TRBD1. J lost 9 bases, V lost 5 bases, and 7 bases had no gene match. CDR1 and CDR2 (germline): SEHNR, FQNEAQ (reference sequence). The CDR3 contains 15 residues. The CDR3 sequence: CASSPSTGGSSPLHF. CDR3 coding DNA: TGTGCCAGCAGCCCGTCGACAGGGGGCTCTTCACCCCTCCACTTT. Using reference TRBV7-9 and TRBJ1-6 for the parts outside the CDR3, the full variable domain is DTGVSQNPRHKITKRGQNVTFRCDPISEHNRLYWYRQTLGQGPEFLTYFQNEAQLEKSRLLSDRFSAERPKGSFSTLEIQRTEQGDSAMYLCASSPSTGGSSPLHFGNGTRLTVT.

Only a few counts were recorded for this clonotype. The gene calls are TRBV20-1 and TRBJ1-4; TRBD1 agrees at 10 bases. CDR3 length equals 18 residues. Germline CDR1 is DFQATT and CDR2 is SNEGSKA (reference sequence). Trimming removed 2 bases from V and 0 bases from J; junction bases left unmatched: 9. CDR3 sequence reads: CSARRQGAPTSTNEKLFF. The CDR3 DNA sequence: TGCAGTGCTAGACGACAGGGGGCGCCGACTTCAACTAATGAAAAACTGTTTTTT.

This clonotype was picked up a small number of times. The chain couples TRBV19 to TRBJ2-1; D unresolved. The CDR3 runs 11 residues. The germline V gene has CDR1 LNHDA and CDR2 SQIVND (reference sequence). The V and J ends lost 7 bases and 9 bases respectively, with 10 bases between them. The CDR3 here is CASTGSSEQFF. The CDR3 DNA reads TGTGCCAGTACCGGCTCGTCTGAGCAGTTCTTC.

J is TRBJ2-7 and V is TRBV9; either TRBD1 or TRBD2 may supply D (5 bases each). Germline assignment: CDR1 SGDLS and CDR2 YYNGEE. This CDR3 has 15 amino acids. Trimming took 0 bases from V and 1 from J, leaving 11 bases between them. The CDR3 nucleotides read TGTGCCAGCAGCGTAGCTAGGGACCCGTCCTACGAGCAGTACTTC. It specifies CASSVARDPSYEQYF.

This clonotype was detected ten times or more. The DNA for the CDR3 is TGCAGTGCTACGGGACTAGCGTATGAGCAGTACTTC. It yields the protein CSATGLAYEQYF. This rearrangement joins TRBV20-1 to TRBJ2-7; TRBD2 matches 10 bases. The CDR3 sequence is 12 residues long. J lost 7 bases, V lost 4 bases, and 4 bases had no gene match. CDR1 DFQATT and CDR2 SNEGSKA come from the germline V gene (reference sequence).

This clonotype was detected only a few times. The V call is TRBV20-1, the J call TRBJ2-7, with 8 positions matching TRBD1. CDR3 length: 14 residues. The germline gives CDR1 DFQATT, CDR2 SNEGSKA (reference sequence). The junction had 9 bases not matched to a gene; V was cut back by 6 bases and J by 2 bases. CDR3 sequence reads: CSAISAGGTYEQYF. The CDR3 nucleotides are TGCAGTGCAATCTCGGCAGGGGGCACCTACGAGCAGTACTTC.

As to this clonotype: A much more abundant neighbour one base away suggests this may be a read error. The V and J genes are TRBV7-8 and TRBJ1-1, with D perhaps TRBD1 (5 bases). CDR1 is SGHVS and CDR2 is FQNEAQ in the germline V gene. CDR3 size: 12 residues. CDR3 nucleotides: TGTGCCAGGAGCTTATCGGGGGGTGAAGCTTTCTTT. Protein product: CARSLSGGEAFF.

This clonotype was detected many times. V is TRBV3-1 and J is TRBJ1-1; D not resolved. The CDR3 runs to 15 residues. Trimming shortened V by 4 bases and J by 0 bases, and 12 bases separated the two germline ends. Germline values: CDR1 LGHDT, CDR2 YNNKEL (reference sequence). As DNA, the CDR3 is TGTGCCAGCAGCCCCGAAGTGTTGCTGAACACTGAAGCTTTCTTT. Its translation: CASSPEVLLNTEAFF.

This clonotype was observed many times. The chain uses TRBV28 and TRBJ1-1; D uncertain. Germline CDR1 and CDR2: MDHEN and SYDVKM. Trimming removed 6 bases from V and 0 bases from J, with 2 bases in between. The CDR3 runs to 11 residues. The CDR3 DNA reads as TGTGCCAGCAGGGTGAACACTGAAGCTTTCTTT. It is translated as CASRVNTEAFF.

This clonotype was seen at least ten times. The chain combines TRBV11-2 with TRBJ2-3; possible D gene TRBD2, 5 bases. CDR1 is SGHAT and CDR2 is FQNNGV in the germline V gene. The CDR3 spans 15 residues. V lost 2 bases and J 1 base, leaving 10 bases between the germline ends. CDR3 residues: CASSLSGSGTDTQYF. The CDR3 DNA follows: TGTGCCAGCAGCTTATCTGGTAGCGGCACAGATACGCAGTATTTT. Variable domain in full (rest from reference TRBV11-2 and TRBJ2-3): EAGVAQSPRYKIIEKRQSVAFWCNPISGHATLYWYQQILGQGPKLLIQFQNNGVVDDSQLPKDRFSAERLKGVDSTLKIQPAKLEDSAVYLCASSLSGSGTDTQYFGPGTRLTVL.

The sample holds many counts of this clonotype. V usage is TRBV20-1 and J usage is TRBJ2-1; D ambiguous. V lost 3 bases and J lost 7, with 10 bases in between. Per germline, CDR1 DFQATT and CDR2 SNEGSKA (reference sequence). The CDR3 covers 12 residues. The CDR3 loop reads CSASQGMNEQFF. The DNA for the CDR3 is TGCAGTGCTAGTCAAGGGATGAATGAGCAGTTCTTC.